This T cell receptor beta chain was found in a study of shared clonotypes between healthy human individuals. Study details: CD4 naive cells filled three plates per donor, CD4 memory three, CD8 naive two and CD8 memory one. Notes on the study in general: The study found lower generation probabilities in non-shared clonotypes than in those shared by all four donors. Naive subsets typically showed greater estimated richness than memory subsets.

CD45RO-negative, CCR7-positively selected cells formed the naive CD8 fraction, excluding terminally differentiated effector memory CD45RA+ cells. Germline values: CDR1 SGHDT, CDR2 YYEEEE. The CDR3 runs 17 residues. V lost 1 base and J lost 2; bases outside the gene matches: 8. Repertoires were generated with immunoSEQ multiplex PCR, while TCRdb's copy carries only in-frame clones and drops some. The repertoire holds 1.5 million to 2.5 million clones, with roughly 94% as singletons. Notes on this clone: Antigen: not known.

The material sequenced was naive CD8+ T cells sorted from blood. The chain combines TRBV5-6 with TRBJ1-2; 10 nucleotides line up with TRBD1. The sequence derives from a man younger than 30 in good health. In DNA form, the CDR3 reads TGTGCCAGCAGCTTGTTCTTCCGGGACAGGGGAAACTATGGCTACACCTTC. Its protein is CASSLFFRDRGNYGYTF. The full variable domain, its missing parts supplied by reference TRBV5-6 and TRBJ1-2, is DAGVTQSPTHLIKTRGQQVTLRCSPKSGHDTVSWYQQALGQGPQFIFQYYEEEERQRGNFPDRFSGHQFPNYSSELNVNALLLGDSALYLCASSLFFRDRGNYGYTFGSGTRLTVV.